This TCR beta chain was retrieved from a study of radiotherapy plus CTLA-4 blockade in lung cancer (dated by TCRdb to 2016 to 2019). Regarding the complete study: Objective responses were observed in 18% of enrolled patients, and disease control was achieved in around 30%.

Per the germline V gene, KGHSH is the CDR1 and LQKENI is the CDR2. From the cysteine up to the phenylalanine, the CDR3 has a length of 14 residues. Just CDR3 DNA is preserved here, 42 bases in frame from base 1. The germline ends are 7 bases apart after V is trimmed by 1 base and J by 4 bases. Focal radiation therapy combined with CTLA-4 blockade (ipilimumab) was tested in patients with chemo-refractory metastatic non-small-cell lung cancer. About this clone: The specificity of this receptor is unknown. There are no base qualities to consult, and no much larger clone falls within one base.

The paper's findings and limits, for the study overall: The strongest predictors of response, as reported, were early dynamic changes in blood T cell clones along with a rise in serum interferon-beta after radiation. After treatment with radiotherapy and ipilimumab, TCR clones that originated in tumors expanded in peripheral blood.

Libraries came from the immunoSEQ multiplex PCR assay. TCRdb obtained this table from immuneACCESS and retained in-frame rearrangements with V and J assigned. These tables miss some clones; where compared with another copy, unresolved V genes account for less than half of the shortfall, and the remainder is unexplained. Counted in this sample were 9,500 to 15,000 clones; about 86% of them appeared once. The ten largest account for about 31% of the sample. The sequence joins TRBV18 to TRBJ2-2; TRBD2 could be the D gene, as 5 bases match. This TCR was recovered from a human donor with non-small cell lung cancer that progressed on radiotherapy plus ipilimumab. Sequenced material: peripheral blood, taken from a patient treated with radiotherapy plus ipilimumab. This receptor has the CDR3 CASSPLRGTGELFF. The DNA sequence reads TGTGCCAGCTCACCACTTCGGGGCACCGGGGAGCTGTTTTTT.